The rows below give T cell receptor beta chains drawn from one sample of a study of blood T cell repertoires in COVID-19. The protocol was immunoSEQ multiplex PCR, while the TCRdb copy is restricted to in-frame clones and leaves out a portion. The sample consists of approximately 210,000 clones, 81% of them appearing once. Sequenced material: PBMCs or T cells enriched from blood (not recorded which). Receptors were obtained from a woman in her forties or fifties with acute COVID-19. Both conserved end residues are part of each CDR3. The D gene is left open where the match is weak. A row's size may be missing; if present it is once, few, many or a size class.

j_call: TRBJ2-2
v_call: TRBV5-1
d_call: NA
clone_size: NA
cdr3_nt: TGCGCCAGCAAATGGGAGCGTACCGGGGAGCTGTTTTTT
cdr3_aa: CASKWERTGELFF

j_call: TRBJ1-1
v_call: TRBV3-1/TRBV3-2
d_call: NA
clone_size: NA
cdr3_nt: TGTGCCACGAGGGGGGGCACTGAAGCTTTCTTT
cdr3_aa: CATRGGTEAFF

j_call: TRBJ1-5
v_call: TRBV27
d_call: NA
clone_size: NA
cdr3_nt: TGTGCCAGCAGTTTATTCGCACAGGACTATAGCAATCAGCCCCAGCATTTT
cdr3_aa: CASSLFAQDYSNQPQHF

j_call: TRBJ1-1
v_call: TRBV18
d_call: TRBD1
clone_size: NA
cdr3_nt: TGTGCCAGCTCCACGGGGACAGGGTTTAACACTGAAGCTTTCTTT
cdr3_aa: CASSTGTGFNTEAFF

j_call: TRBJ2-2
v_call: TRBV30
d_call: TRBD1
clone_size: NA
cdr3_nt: TGTGCCTGGGTAGCGGACAGGGGCGGGGAGCTGTTTTTT
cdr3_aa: CAWVADRGGELFF

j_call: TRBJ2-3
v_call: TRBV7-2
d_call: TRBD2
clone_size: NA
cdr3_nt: TGTGCCAGCAGCTTAGGGGGGGGTAGGGAAGATACGCAGTATTTT
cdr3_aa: CASSLGGGREDTQYF

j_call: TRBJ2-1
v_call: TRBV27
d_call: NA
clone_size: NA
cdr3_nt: TGTGCCAGCACCGGATATACCCCAGGGGAGACGAACAATGAGCAGTTCTTC
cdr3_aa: CASTGYTPGETNNEQFF

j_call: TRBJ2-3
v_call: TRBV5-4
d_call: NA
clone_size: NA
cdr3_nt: TGTGCCAGCAGCTTGGATAGCGCGGGCACAGATACGCAGTATTTT
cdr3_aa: CASSLDSAGTDTQYF

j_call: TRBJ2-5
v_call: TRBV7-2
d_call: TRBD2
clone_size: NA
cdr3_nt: TGTGCCAGCAGCTTAGCCGGACTAGCGGTGCGGCAAGAGACCCAGTACTTC
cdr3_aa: CASSLAGLAVRQETQYF

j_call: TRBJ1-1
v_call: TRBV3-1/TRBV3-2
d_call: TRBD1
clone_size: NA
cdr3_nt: TGTGCCAGCAGCCACCCGCCCACAGGGGTTAGCGTGTGGGGCACTGAAGCTTTCTTT
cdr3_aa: CASSHPPTGVSVWGTEAFF

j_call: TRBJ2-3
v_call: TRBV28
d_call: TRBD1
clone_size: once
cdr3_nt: TGTGCCAGCAGTTTACCTAATTCCGACAGGGTAGCAGATACGCAGTATTTT
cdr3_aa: CASSLPNSDRVADTQYF

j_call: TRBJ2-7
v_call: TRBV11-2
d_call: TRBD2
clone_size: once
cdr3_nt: TGTGCCAGCAGGGGGAGGGTGAGGGAGGCCTCCCTCGAGCAGTACTTC
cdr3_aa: CASRGRVREASLEQYF

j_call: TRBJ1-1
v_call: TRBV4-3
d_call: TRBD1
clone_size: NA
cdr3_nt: TGCGCCAGCAGCCAACTGGGACAGATGAACACTGAAGCTTTCTTT
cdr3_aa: CASSQLGQMNTEAFF

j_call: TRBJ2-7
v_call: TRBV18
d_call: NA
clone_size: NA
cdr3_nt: TGTGCCAGCTCACCACCGAACGGGAGAGGGTACGAGCAGTACTTC
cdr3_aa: CASSPPNGRGYEQYF

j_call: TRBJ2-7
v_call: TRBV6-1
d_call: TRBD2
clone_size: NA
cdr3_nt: TGTGCCAGCAGTGTAGCGGGAGGGCCTAACGTCCCGTCCTACGAGCAGTACTTC
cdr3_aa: CASSVAGGPNVPSYEQYF

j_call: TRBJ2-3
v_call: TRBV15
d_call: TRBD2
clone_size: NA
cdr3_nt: TGTGCCACCAGCAGAACGAAAGCCGGGACTAGCGGCACAGATACGCAGTATTTT
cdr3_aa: CATSRTKAGTSGTDTQYF

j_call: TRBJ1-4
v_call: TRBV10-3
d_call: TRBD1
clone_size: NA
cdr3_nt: TGTGCCATCAGCCCGGGACAGCCTAATGAAAAACTGTTTTTT
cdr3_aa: CAISPGQPNEKLFF

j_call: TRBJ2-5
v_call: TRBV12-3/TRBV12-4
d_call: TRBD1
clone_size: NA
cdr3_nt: TGTGCCAGCAGGTGGGACAGCCAAGAGACCCAGTACTTC
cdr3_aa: CASRWDSQETQYF

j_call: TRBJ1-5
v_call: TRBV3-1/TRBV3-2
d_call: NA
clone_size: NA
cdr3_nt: TGTGCCAGCAGCCAGGGCAGCAATCAGCCCCAGCATTTT
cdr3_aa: CASSQGSNQPQHF

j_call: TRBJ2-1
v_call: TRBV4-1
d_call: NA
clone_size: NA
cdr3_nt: TGCGCCAGCAGCCTCCCCCCCTATGAGCAGTTCTTC
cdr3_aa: CASSLPPYEQFF

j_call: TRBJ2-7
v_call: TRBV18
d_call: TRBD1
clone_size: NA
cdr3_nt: TGTGCCAGCTCACCCGACAGGGAGGAGCAGTACTTC
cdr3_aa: CASSPDREEQYF

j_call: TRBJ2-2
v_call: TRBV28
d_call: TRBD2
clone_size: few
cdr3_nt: TGTGCCAGCAGACTAGCGGGGGGAGACACCGGGGAGCTGTTTTTT
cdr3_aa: CASRLAGGDTGELFF

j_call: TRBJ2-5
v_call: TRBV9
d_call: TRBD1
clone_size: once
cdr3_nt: TGTGCCAGCAGTATGGAAGGTGGGACAGTGGGGACCCAGTACTTC
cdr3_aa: CASSMEGGTVGTQYF

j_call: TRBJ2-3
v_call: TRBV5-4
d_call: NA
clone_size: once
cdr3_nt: TGTGCCTTTTCCACTAGCACAGATACGCAGTATTTT
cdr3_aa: CAFSTSTDTQYF